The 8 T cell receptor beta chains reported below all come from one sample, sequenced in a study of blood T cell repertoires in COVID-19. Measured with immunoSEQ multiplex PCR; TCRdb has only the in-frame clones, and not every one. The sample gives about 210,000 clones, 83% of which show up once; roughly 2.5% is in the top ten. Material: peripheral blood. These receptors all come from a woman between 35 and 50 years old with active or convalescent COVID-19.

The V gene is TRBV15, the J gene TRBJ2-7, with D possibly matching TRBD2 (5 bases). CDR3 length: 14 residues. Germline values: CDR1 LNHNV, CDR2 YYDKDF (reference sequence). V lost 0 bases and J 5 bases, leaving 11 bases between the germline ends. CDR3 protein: CATSRDLQADEQYF. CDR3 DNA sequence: TGTGCCACCAGCAGAGATCTTCAAGCGGACGAGCAGTACTTC. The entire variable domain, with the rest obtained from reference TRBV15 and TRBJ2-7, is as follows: DAMVIQNPRYQVTQFGKPVTLSCSQTLNHNVMYWYQQKSSQAPKLLFHYYDKDFNNEADTPDNFQSRRPNTSFCFLDIRSPGLGDTAMYLCATSRDLQADEQYFGPGTRLTVT.

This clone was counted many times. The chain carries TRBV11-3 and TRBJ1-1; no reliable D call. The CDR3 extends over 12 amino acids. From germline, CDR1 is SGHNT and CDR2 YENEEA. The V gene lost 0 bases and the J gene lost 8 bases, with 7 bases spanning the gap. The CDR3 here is CASSLEGGEAFF. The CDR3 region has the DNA TGTGCCAGCAGCTTAGAGGGCGGGGAAGCTTTCTTT.

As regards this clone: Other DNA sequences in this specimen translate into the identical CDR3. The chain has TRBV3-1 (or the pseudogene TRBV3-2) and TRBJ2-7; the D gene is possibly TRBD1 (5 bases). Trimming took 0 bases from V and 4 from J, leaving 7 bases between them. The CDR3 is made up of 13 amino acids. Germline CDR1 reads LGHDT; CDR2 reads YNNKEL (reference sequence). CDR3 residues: CASSQDGAYEQYF. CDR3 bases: TGTGCCAGCAGCCAAGATGGGGCTTACGAGCAGTACTTC.

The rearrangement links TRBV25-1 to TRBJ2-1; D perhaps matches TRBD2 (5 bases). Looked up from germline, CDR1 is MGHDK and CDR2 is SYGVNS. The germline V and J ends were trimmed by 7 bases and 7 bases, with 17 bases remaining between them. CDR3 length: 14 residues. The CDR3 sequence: CASTYEGVGNEQFF. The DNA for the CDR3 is TGTGCCAGCACTTACGAGGGAGTGGGGAATGAGCAGTTCTTC.

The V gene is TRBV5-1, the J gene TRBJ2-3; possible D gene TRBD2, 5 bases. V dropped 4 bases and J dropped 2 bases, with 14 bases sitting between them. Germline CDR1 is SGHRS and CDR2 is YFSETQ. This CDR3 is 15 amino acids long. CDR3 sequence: CASSPRADPTDTQYF. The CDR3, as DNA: TGCGCCAGCAGCCCACGAGCGGATCCCACAGATACGCAGTATTTT.

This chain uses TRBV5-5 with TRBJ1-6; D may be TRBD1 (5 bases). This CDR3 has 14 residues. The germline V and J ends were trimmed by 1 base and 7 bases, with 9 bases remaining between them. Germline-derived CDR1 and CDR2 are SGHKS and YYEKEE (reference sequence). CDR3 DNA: TGTGCCAGCAGCTTGTGGGGGGTAAATTCACCCCTCCACTTT. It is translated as CASSLWGVNSPLHF.

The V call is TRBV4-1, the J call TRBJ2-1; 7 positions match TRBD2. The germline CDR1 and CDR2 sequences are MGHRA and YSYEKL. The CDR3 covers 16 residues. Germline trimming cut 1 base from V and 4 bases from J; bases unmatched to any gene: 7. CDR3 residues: CASSQVRLAVYNEQFF. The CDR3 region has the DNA TGCGCCAGCAGCCAAGTCCGGCTAGCGGTGTACAATGAGCAGTTCTTC.

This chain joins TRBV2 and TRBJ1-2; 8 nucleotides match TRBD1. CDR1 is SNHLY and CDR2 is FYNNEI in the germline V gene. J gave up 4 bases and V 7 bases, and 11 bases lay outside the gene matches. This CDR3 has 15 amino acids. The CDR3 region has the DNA TGTGCCAGCAATCCGGGCACCGACAGGGGCTATGGCTACACCTTC. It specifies CASNPGTDRGYGYTF.